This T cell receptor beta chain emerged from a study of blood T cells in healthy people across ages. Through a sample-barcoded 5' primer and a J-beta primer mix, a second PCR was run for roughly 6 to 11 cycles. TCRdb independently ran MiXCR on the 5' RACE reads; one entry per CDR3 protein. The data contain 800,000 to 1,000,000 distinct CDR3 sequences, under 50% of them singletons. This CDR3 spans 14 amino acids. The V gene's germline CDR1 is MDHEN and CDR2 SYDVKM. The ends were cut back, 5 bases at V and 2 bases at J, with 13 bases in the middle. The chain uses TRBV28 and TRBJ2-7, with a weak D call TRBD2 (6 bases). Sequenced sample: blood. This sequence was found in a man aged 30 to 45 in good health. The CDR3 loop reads CASSPFSGAYEQYF. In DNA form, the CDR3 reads TGTGCCAGCAGTCCCTTTTCGGGGGCCTACGAGCAGTACTTC.